Listed here are 10 T cell receptor beta chains from one sample, sequenced in a study of T-cell memory formation after mild COVID-19. A single record per CDR3 protein comes from TCRdb applying MiXCR to the 5' RACE reads. The sample gives 290,000 or so distinct CDR3 sequences, approximately 19% of which show up once; about 21% is in the top ten. Input material: PBMCs or a T cell subset sorted from them (not recorded which). The receptors come from a man in his late teens or twenties who had mild COVID-19 (a few samples of this study predate the infection). Cell type and time point are not known.

The chain uses TRBV6-5 and TRBJ1-6; D gene ambiguous. In germline, CDR1 is MNHEY, CDR2 SVGAGI. CDR3 length: 14 amino acids. Trimming shortened V by 0 bases and J by 13 bases, and 13 bases separated the two germline ends. The CDR3 nucleotides read TGTGCCAGCAGTTACTCGACGGTCCGAGCCCCCCTCCACTTT. Translated: CASSYSTVRAPLHF.

The gene calls are TRBV2 and TRBJ1-1; D not certain. CDR1 is SNHLY, CDR2 FYNNEI, per germline. The CDR3 contains 14 residues. Trimming left V 3 bases short and J 1 base short, with 9 bases between. CDR3 sequence: CASSDRHRNTEAFF. Written as DNA, the CDR3 is TGTGCCAGCAGTGATAGACACCGGAACACTGAAGCTTTCTTT.

The table lists this clonotype with a few counts. The rearrangement joins TRBV6-2 or TRBV6-3 to TRBJ2-7, with D uncertain. The CDR3 covers 12 residues. V was shortened by 5 bases and J by 7 bases, with 12 bases between the two germline ends. The V gene's germline CDR1 is MNHEY and CDR2 SVGEGT. The CDR3 sequence: CASSAQFWEQYV. The DNA of the CDR3 is TGTGCCAGCAGTGCACAGTTCTGGGAGCAGTACGTC.

The table lists this clonotype with a few counts. The gene calls are TRBV5-1 and TRBJ1-1; no clear D gene. This CDR3 has 14 amino acids. Germline V gene lookup returns CDR1 SGHRS and CDR2 YFSETQ. Trimming stripped 0 bases from V and 3 bases from J, with 9 bases between. CDR3 bases: TGCGCCAGCAGCTTGGCCGTCGGGTACACTGAAGCTTTCTTT. Translation: CASSLAVGYTEAFF.

This chain links TRBV2 with TRBJ1-5; no reliable D call. The length of the CDR3 is 14 residues. The ends were cut back, 3 bases at V and 3 bases at J, with 9 bases in the middle. Germline V gene sequence: CDR1 SNHLY, CDR2 FYNNEI. CDR3 in amino acids: CASSDRNINQPQHF. The CDR3 DNA follows: TGTGCCAGCAGTGATCGGAATATCAATCAGCCCCAGCATTTT.

J is TRBJ1-5 and V is TRBV7-8; possibly TRBD1 for D (5 bases). Germline V lookup: CDR1 SGHVS, CDR2 FQNEAQ. V lost 1 base and J lost 0, with 16 bases in between. The CDR3 spans 18 residues. The CDR3 bases are TGTGCCAGCAGCTTAGGGGACCCCCGGACATATAGCAATCAGCCCCAGCATTTT. Translating gives CASSLGDPRTYSNQPQHF.

This chain connects TRBV5-1 to TRBJ2-5; 9 bases map to TRBD2. CDR3 length: 16 amino acids. Looked up from germline, CDR1 is SGHRS and CDR2 is YFSETQ. V was clipped by 4 bases and J by 7 bases; unmatched bases: 14. For the CDR3, the DNA is TGCGCCAGCAGCGTCCTTAGCGGGGGCCTTAGTAGGACCCAGTACTTC. It is translated as CASSVLSGGLSRTQYF.

V gene TRBV12-3 or TRBV12-4 combines with J gene TRBJ1-3; TRBD1 might be the D (5 bases). This CDR3 is 16 amino acids long. The V end was cut by 1 base, the J end by 2 bases, with 12 bases between. This CDR3 is CASSLGPGVTGNTIYF. The CDR3 DNA is TGTGCCAGCAGTTTAGGCCCGGGGGTCACTGGAAACACCATATATTTT.

The V and J genes are TRBV11-2 and TRBJ1-3; D is unresolved. Trimming left V 4 bases short and J 7 bases short, with 11 bases between. Germline lookup yields CDR1 SGHAT and CDR2 FQNNGV. The CDR3 contains 13 residues. CDR3 nucleotide sequence: TGTGCCAGCAGCTCCGGAATCTCGAACACCATATATTTT. Translation: CASSSGISNTIYF.

This clonotype was recorded at least ten times. This sequence joins TRBV7-2 and TRBJ2-7; 7 positions match TRBD2. The germline CDR1 and CDR2 sequences are SGHTA and FQGNSA. The CDR3 is made up of 14 amino acids. With V trimmed by 5 bases and J by 4 bases, 8 bases remained unmatched. This CDR3 is CASSPRDYKYEQYF. The CDR3 nucleotides are TGTGCCAGCAGCCCCCGGGACTATAAATACGAGCAGTACTTC.